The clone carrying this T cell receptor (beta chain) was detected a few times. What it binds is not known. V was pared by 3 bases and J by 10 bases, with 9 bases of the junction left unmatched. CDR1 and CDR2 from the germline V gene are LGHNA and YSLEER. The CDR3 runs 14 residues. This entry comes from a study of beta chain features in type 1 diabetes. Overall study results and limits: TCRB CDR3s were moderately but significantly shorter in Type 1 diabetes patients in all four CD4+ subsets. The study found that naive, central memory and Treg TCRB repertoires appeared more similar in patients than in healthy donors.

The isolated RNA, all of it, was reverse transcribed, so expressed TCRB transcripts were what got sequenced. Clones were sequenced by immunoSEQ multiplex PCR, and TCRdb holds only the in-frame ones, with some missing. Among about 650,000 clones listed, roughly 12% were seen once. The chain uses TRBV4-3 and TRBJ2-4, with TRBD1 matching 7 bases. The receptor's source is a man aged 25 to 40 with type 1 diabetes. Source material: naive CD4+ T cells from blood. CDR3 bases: TGCGCCAGCAGCCATACACAGGGGCGCAAAATTCAGTACTTC. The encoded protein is CASSHTQGRKIQYF.